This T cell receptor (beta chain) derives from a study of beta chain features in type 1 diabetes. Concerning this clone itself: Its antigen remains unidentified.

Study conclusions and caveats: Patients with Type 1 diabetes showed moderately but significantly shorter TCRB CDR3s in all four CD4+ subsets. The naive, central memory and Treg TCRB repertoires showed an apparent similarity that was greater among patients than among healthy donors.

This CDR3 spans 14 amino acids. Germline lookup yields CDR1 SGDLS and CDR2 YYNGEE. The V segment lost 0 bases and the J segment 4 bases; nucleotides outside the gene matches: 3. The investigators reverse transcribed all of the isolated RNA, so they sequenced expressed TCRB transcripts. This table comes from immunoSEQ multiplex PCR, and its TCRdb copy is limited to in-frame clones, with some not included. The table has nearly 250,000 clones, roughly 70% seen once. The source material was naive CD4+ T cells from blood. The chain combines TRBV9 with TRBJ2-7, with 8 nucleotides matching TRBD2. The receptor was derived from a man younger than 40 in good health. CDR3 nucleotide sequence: TGTGCCAGCAGCGTAGAAAGCGGGAGTTACGAGCAGTACTTC. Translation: CASSVESGSYEQYF.